These 4 T cell receptor beta chains were all obtained from the same sample, sequenced in a study of cytomegalovirus exposure and HLA in healthy donors. Sequencing used immunoSEQ multiplex PCR; TCRdb keeps in-frame clones, though not all of them. The data show 60,000 or so clones, with about 90% seen just once and 1.3% held by the top ten. Input material: PBMCs. The receptors come from a woman between 18 and 29 years old in good health and CMV-seronegative.

This chain connects TRBV6-5 to TRBJ1-2; TRBD1 aligns across 10 bases. From germline, CDR1 is MNHEY and CDR2 SVGAGI. The J segment lost 4 bases and the V segment lost 5 bases, leaving 7 bases of the junction unmatched. The CDR3 spans 15 residues. The CDR3 region has the DNA TGTGCCAGCAGTCCTCGGGACAGGGGAAGCTATGGCTACACCTTC. It is translated as CASSPRDRGSYGYTF.

V and J are TRBV18 and TRBJ1-2; a weak D match, TRBD1 (6 bases). Germline V gene lookup returns CDR1 KGHSH and CDR2 LQKENI. There are 16 residues in the CDR3. Trimming stripped 2 bases from V and 1 base from J, with 14 bases between. This CDR3 is CASSPSAGAVNYGYTF. CDR3 in DNA: TGTGCCAGCTCACCAAGCGCGGGGGCCGTTAACTATGGCTACACCTTC.

The J gene is TRBJ2-1, the V gene TRBV4-1, with no clear D. V was clipped by 0 bases and J by 11 bases, with 5 bases between them. There are 11 residues in the CDR3. The germline CDR1 and CDR2 sequences are MGHRA and YSYEKL. The CDR3: CASSQEQKQFF. The CDR3 DNA reads as TGCGCCAGCAGCCAAGAACAAAAGCAGTTCTTC.

The rearrangement links TRBV10-2 to TRBJ2-7; 9 bases agree with TRBD2. This CDR3 has 18 residues. The germline gives CDR1 WSHSY, CDR2 SAAADI. The ends lost 8 bases at V and 5 bases at J; junction bases unmatched: 22. This chain's CDR3 is CASGVGRTGTSLRHEQYF. As DNA, the CDR3 is TGCGCCAGCGGAGTGGGTAGGACCGGGACTAGCCTTCGACACGAGCAGTACTTC.